The 32 T cell receptor beta chains in this list originate from one sample, sequenced in a study of blood T cells in healthy people across ages. The use of a sample-barcoded 5' primer and a J-beta primer mix characterized a second PCR of roughly 6 to 11 cycles. TCRdb analysed the 5' RACE reads with MiXCR anew, one entry per CDR3 protein. The sample lists more than 1 million distinct CDR3 sequences; more than 40% were seen once. Sample: blood. The receptors were gathered from a woman aged 60-70 years in good health.

The V call is TRBV25-1, the J call TRBJ2-7; TRBD1 is a possible D gene (6 bases). Between the trimmed V and J ends, which lost 6 bases and 3 bases, there was a span of 9 bases. This CDR3 contains 12 residues. Germline V gene data show CDR1 as MGHDK and CDR2 as SYGVNS. The CDR3 is CASRIGGYEQYF. CDR3 nucleotides: TGTGCCAGCAGGATAGGGGGCTACGAGCAGTACTTC.

This clonotype was picked up a small number of times. The J gene is TRBJ2-7, the V gene TRBV6-2 or TRBV6-3, with no clear D. The CDR3 runs to 15 residues. V was clipped by 2 bases and J by 5 bases, with 16 bases between them. Looked up from germline, CDR1 is MNHEY and CDR2 is SVGEGT. The CDR3 is CASSYEFLGVDEQYF. As DNA, the CDR3 is TGTGCCAGCAGTTACGAGTTTCTTGGCGTCGACGAGCAGTACTTC.

As to this clonotype: One base away lies a much larger clone, so this may be a sequencing read error. The chain links TRBV27 to TRBJ2-1; tentative D call: TRBD1 (6 bases). With 6 bases removed from V and 3 bases from J, the gap between germline ends came to 12 bases. Germline-derived CDR1 and CDR2 are MNHEY and SMNVEV (reference sequence). The CDR3 has 14 residues. In DNA, the CDR3 is TGTGCCAGCAGCTTCCGGGACATCTACAATGAGCAGTTCTTC. Amino acids: CASSFRDIYNEQFF.

The V call is TRBV20-1, the J call TRBJ2-3; 11 positions agree with TRBD2. This CDR3 is built from 16 residues. Looked up from germline, CDR1 is DFQATT and CDR2 is SNEGSKA (reference sequence). The V and J ends lost 1 base and 4 bases, in that order; junction bases with no gene match: 7. CDR3 loop: CSARVIAGGRADTQYF. The DNA for the CDR3 is TGCAGTGCTAGAGTAATAGCGGGAGGGAGGGCAGATACGCAGTATTTT.

This clonotype was seen ten or more times. The rearrangement uses TRBV15 and TRBJ2-5; D unresolved. Trimming cost V 1 base and J 4 bases, with 7 bases left between them. Germline V gene data show CDR1 as LNHNV and CDR2 as YYDKDF (reference sequence). The CDR3 covers 13 residues. This CDR3 is CATSRVSRETQYF. Written as DNA, the CDR3 is TGTGCCACCAGCAGAGTTTCCAGAGAGACCCAGTACTTC.

This sequence joins TRBV20-1 and TRBJ2-5; D is unclear. The V end was cut by 3 bases, the J end by 2 bases, with 7 bases between. Germline CDR1 is DFQATT and CDR2 is SNEGSKA (reference sequence). This CDR3 comprises 12 residues. CDR3 bases: TGCAGTGCTAGGCGCAGTCAAGAGACCCAGTACTTC. Amino acid sequence: CSARRSQETQYF.

The chain joins TRBV24-1 to TRBJ2-3, with unresolved D. This CDR3 has 13 residues. Trimming removed 5 bases from V and 3 bases from J, with 8 bases in between. Germline V gene data show CDR1 as KGHDR and CDR2 as SFDVKD. The CDR3 loop is CATSAPLTDTQYF. The DNA of the CDR3 is TGTGCCACCAGTGCCCCACTAACAGATACGCAGTATTTT.

This rearrangement joins TRBV9 to TRBJ2-5; a possible D gene is TRBD1 (6 bases). Germline CDR1 reads SGDLS; CDR2 reads YYNGEE. The CDR3 sequence is 15 residues long. The V gene lost 0 bases and the J gene lost 2 bases, with 11 bases spanning the gap. CDR3 bases: TGTGCCAGCAGCGTAGCTCTGGACAGTCAAGAGACCCAGTACTTC. Amino acids: CASSVALDSQETQYF.

This clonotype was recorded a few times. The V call is TRBV18, the J call TRBJ2-5; D is unresolved. Trimming cost V 2 bases and J 5 bases, with 6 bases left between them. Germline CDR1 is KGHSH and CDR2 is LQKENI. The CDR3 extends over 12 amino acids. The CDR3 DNA follows: TGTGCCAGCTCACCAATGACGGAGACCCAGTACTTC. Amino acids: CASSPMTETQYF.

The V gene is TRBV3-1, the J gene TRBJ1-2; D is undetermined. CDR1 and CDR2 (germline): LGHDT, YNNKEL (reference sequence). The CDR3 totals 12 residues. Trimming took 0 bases from V and 8 from J, leaving 7 bases between them. CDR3 protein: CASSQDPPGYTF. The CDR3 DNA is TGTGCCAGCAGCCAAGATCCCCCAGGCTACACCTTC.

This clonotype showed up just a few times. V and J are TRBV20-1 and TRBJ2-4, with D unresolved. Germline V gene data show CDR1 as DFQATT and CDR2 as SNEGSKA (reference sequence). This CDR3 has 16 amino acids. Trimming pared 4 bases from V and 0 bases from J, leaving 16 bases between. CDR3 bases: TGCAGTGCTACCGTCTCGGGCAGCCTAGCCAAAAACATTCAGTACTTC. It yields the protein CSATVSGSLAKNIQYF.

In its sample, this clonotype was seen once. The CDR3 carries no conserved terminal phenylalanine or tryptophan, so it likely arises from a read error. CDR3 amino acids: CASKGNYGYTL. The CDR3 DNA sequence: TGTGCCAGCAAGGGTAACTATGGCTACACCCTC. This rearrangement joins TRBV6-5 to TRBJ1-2, with D unclear. V was shortened by 7 bases and J by 1 base, with 4 bases between the two germline ends. Germline values: CDR1 MNHEY, CDR2 SVGAGI. The CDR3 consists of 11 residues.

This clonotype has more than one count but fewer than ten. The gene calls are TRBV10-3 and TRBJ2-7, with 9 bases matching TRBD1. CDR3 length: 16 residues. The junction had 7 bases not matched to a gene; V was cut back by 2 bases and J by 2 bases. Germline CDR1 and CDR2: ENHRY and SYGVKD. CDR3: CAISEPGTGRTYEQYF. Written as DNA, the CDR3 is TGTGCCATCAGTGAGCCTGGGACAGGGAGGACCTACGAGCAGTACTTC.

This clonotype occurred a few times. Germline and junction disagree at one end, which may indicate a read error. The rearrangement joins TRBV5-1 to TRBJ2-2, with TRBD1 as a possible D gene (6 bases). CDR1 SGHRS and CDR2 YFSETQ come from the germline V gene. The CDR3 runs 15 residues. The CDR3 DNA sequence: TGTGCCAGCAGCCCCGGGACAACGAACACCGGGGAGCTGTTTTTT. This translates into CASSPGTTNTGELFF.

The gene calls are TRBV9 and TRBJ2-1; tentative D call: TRBD2 (7 bases). V was trimmed by 4 bases and J by 2 bases, leaving 19 bases between them. CDR3 length: 17 amino acids. Germline-derived CDR1 and CDR2 are SGDLS and YYNGEE. CDR3 sequence (DNA): TGTGCCAGCAGCCCAAAAGGGGGAGGGAGGGCCTACAATGAGCAGTTCTTC. It is translated as CASSPKGGGRAYNEQFF.

This clonotype appeared a few times. The rearrangement uses TRBV10-3 and TRBJ1-1; 7 positions agree with TRBD1. The CDR3 has 16 amino acids. Germline CDR1 is ENHRY and CDR2 is SYGVKD. V lost 4 bases to trimming and J lost 4 bases; unmatched junction nucleotides: 12. CDR3 residues: CAISGQGAGRPTEAFF. For the CDR3, the DNA is TGTGCCATCAGTGGACAGGGAGCGGGAAGACCCACTGAAGCTTTCTTT.

The table lists this clonotype with many counts. This chain joins TRBV7-2 and TRBJ2-7; 7 nucleotides align to TRBD1. The J call may be faulty, since TRBJ2-5 better matches the DNA end. From germline, CDR1 is SGHTA and CDR2 FQGNSA. This CDR3 contains 12 residues. The CDR3, as DNA: TGTGCCAGCAGCCGACAGGGCACGACCCAGTACTTC. The encoded protein is CASSRQGTTQYF.

The rearrangement uses TRBV6-5 and TRBJ1-2; D is ambiguous. The CDR3 extends over 15 amino acids. Germline CDR1 MNHEY, CDR2 SVGAGI. V lost 0 bases, J lost 3 bases, and 11 bases lay in between. CDR3 sequence (DNA): TGTGCCAGCAGTTACTCGATTTCCGATGACTATGGCTACACCTTC. Translated, it gives CASSYSISDDYGYTF.

The rearrangement joins TRBV2 to TRBJ2-5; D is possibly TRBD2 (6 bases). The J call is uncertain, as TRBJ2-7 better fits the DNA end. The CDR3 loop spans 15 amino acids. The germline CDR1 and CDR2 sequences are SNHLY and FYNNEI. The CDR3 DNA reads TGTGCCAGCAGGAAAGCGCTAGCGATGCCCTACGAGCAGTACTTC. Protein sequence: CASRKALAMPYEQYF.

This clonotype came up a few times. The chain employs TRBV6-6 and TRBJ2-1; D not resolved. Germline V gene lookup returns CDR1 MNHNY and CDR2 SVGAGI (reference sequence). Trimming stripped 2 bases from V and 6 bases from J, with 8 bases between. This CDR3 contains 13 residues. Written as DNA, the CDR3 is TGTGCCAGCAGTTACAGTCAGCGCAATGAGCAGTTCTTC. Its translation: CASSYSQRNEQFF.

The chain has TRBV28 and TRBJ2-1, with D possibly being TRBD2 (6 bases). The CDR3 extends over 15 amino acids. CDR1 and CDR2 (germline): MDHEN, SYDVKM. Trimming cost V 3 bases and J 11 bases, with 20 bases left between them. The CDR3 loop is CASSFTRDSLRQQFF. The CDR3 region has the DNA TGTGCCAGCAGTTTTACCCGGGACTCACTCAGGCAGCAGTTCTTC.

The chain links TRBV5-1 to TRBJ2-7; 8 bases agree with TRBD2. With the DNA end fitting TRBJ2-5 better, the J assignment may be wrong. The germline V gene has CDR1 SGHRS and CDR2 YFSETQ. This CDR3 spans 16 amino acids. The chain's CDR3 is CASSLVSGSGGETQYF. CDR3 bases: TGCGCCAGCAGCTTGGTAAGCGGGAGTGGTGGAGAGACCCAGTACTTC.

This clonotype was recorded a few times. The CDR3 protein is CASSPPGQGLGEQFF. The CDR3 nucleotides read TGTGCCAGCTCACCTCCGGGACAGGGTCTTGGTGAGCAGTTCTTC. The rearrangement uses TRBV18 and TRBJ2-1, with 9 bases fitting TRBD1. The CDR3 sequence is 15 residues long. Germline trimming cut 3 bases from V and 9 bases from J; bases unmatched to any gene: 9. Germline-derived CDR1 and CDR2 are KGHSH and LQKENI.

This clonotype was counted only a few times. The chain combines TRBV6-5 with TRBJ2-7; TRBD2 aligns across 8 bases. Germline CDR1 reads MNHEY; CDR2 reads SVGAGI. Unmatched junction bases numbered 7, after V lost 6 bases and J lost 0 bases. This CDR3 has 15 residues. CDR3 DNA: TGTGCCAGCAGGCGCCTGAGCGGGAGCTCCTACGAGCAGTACTTC. It translates to CASRRLSGSSYEQYF.

The V gene is TRBV13, the J gene TRBJ1-2; D not resolved. Trimming took 5 bases from V and 2 from J, leaving 15 bases between them. The CDR3 covers 15 residues. CDR1 is PRHDT, CDR2 FYEKMQ, per germline (reference sequence). CDR3 sequence: CASSPRVKYNYGYTF. The CDR3 DNA sequence: TGTGCCAGCAGCCCACGGGTCAAGTACAACTATGGCTACACCTTC.

This clonotype appeared a few times. The chain carries TRBV28 and TRBJ2-7, with TRBD2 as a possible D gene (5 bases). V was trimmed by 5 bases and J by 3 bases, leaving 14 bases between them. This CDR3 spans 14 amino acids. Germline V lookup: CDR1 MDHEN, CDR2 SYDVKM. The CDR3 reads CASSPPGVLYEQYF. As DNA, the CDR3 is TGTGCCAGCAGTCCCCCCGGGGTCCTCTACGAGCAGTACTTC.

This chain joins TRBV6-1 and TRBJ2-1; D is perhaps TRBD1 or TRBD2 (5 bases each). The germline V and J ends were trimmed by 5 bases and 7 bases, with 24 bases remaining between them. This CDR3 comprises 17 residues. Germline V CDR1 and CDR2: MNHNS, SASEGT. The CDR3 protein is CASSKGRDGVKSNEQFF. The CDR3 DNA is TGTGCCAGCAGTAAAGGACGGGACGGAGTCAAATCGAATGAGCAGTTCTTC.

The chain links TRBV3-1 to TRBJ1-2, with unresolved D. Germline V gene sequence: CDR1 LGHDT, CDR2 YNNKEL (reference sequence). V was shortened by 0 bases and J by 4 bases, with 15 bases between the two germline ends. This CDR3 is built from 16 residues. The CDR3 region is CASSQEAVSSFYGYTF. As DNA, the CDR3 is TGTGCCAGCAGCCAAGAAGCAGTGAGCAGTTTCTATGGCTACACCTTC.

This chain connects TRBV7-9 to TRBJ2-1, with no clear D. Trimming pared 2 bases from V and 4 bases from J, leaving 18 bases between. There are 17 residues in the CDR3. Germline values: CDR1 SEHNR, CDR2 FQNEAQ (reference sequence). In DNA, the CDR3 is TGTGCCAGCAGCTTAAGGTTTCGGGTAGCCGAATACAATGAGCAGTTCTTC. Protein product: CASSLRFRVAEYNEQFF.

The chain has TRBV3-1 and TRBJ2-7; D may be TRBD2 (6 bases). The germline V and J ends were trimmed by 4 bases and 9 bases, with 16 bases remaining between them. The CDR3 consists of 13 residues. The germline V gene has CDR1 LGHDT and CDR2 YNNKEL (reference sequence). In DNA, the CDR3 is TGTGCCAGCAGCCTCACGGGAGCGCTAGGGCAGTACTTC. Translating it yields CASSLTGALGQYF.

In this sample, this clonotype turned up many times. The chain combines TRBV3-1 with TRBJ2-7; tentatively, D is TRBD1 (6 bases). V was shortened by 1 base and J by 2 bases, with 9 bases between the two germline ends. Per germline, CDR1 LGHDT and CDR2 YNNKEL (reference sequence). The CDR3 sequence is 14 residues long. This CDR3 is CASSQVTGTYEQYF. DNA for the CDR3: TGTGCCAGCAGCCAAGTTACAGGGACCTACGAGCAGTACTTC.

In this sample, this clonotype turned up many times. The rearrangement uses TRBV7-9 and TRBJ2-3; D may be TRBD2 (6 bases). Per the germline V gene, CDR1 is SEHNR and CDR2 is FQNEAQ (reference sequence). The CDR3 runs to 18 residues. With 5 bases removed from V and 2 bases from J, the gap between germline ends came to 23 bases. CDR3 sequence reads: CASSPEWRVGGYTDTQYF. CDR3 DNA: TGTGCCAGCAGCCCCGAATGGAGAGTGGGGGGTTACACAGATACGCAGTATTTT.